One sample yielded the 26 T cell receptor beta chains listed below, sequenced in a study of PD-L1 blockade in urothelial cancer. The repertoire was sequenced with immunoSEQ multiplex PCR; TCRdb's copy has only in-frame clones and lacks some. Among about 48,000 clones listed, 70% to 90% were seen once. The time point: peripheral blood 6 weeks after treatment start. Sequenced material: PBMCs, taken around atezolizumab (anti-PD-L1) treatment. These receptors were collected from a man in his sixties with urothelial cancer.

The chain carries TRBV6-5 and TRBJ2-7; 7 bases match TRBD1. The ends lost 5 bases at V and 0 bases at J; junction bases unmatched: 7. Germline V gives CDR1 MNHEY, CDR2 SVGAGI. The CDR3 is 15 amino acids. This CDR3 is CASSLGQAYSYEQYF. The CDR3 bases are TGTGCCAGCAGTCTAGGACAGGCGTACTCCTACGAGCAGTACTTC.

The V and J genes are TRBV27 and TRBJ1-5; D is undetermined. The CDR3 spans 14 residues. Germline CDR1 and CDR2: MNHEY and SMNVEV (reference sequence). The V and J ends lost 3 bases and 4 bases respectively, with 10 bases between them. CDR3 DNA sequence: TGTGCCAGCAGTTTTGTCGCGGGAAATCAGCCCCAGCATTTT. As protein: CASSFVAGNQPQHF.

V is TRBV28 and J is TRBJ1-2; weak D call: TRBD1 (6 bases). The CDR3 loop spans 14 amino acids. The germline V and J ends were trimmed by 3 bases and 3 bases, with 11 bases remaining between them. Germline V lookup: CDR1 MDHEN, CDR2 SYDVKM. This CDR3 reads CASSFGGSYYGYTF. The CDR3 nucleotides are TGTGCCAGCAGTTTTGGGGGCAGTTACTATGGCTACACCTTC.

The genes are TRBV5-4 and TRBJ2-3, with D possibly matching TRBD2 (6 bases). Germline V gives CDR1 SGHNT, CDR2 YYREEE (reference sequence). The CDR3 is made up of 14 amino acids. V was shortened by 0 bases and J by 2 bases, with 7 bases between the two germline ends. CDR3 sequence reads: CASSLADYTDTQYF. CDR3 in DNA: TGTGCCAGCAGCTTGGCGGACTACACAGATACGCAGTATTTT.

The J gene is TRBJ1-2, the V gene TRBV4-1; 9 bases agree with TRBD1. With 0 bases clipped from V and 8 bases from J, the junction kept 10 bases outside the gene matches. The V gene's germline CDR1 is MGHRA and CDR2 YSYEKL. This CDR3 comprises 16 residues. The CDR3 bases are TGCGCCAGCAGCCAAGACCCGATGGACAGGGGAGGCGGCTACACCTTC. Amino acid sequence: CASSQDPMDRGGGYTF.

The rearrangement joins TRBV19 to TRBJ2-7, with a possible D match to TRBD1 (6 bases). Germline V gene data show CDR1 as LNHDA and CDR2 as SQIVND (reference sequence). The CDR3 contains 15 residues. Between the trimmed V and J ends, which lost 5 bases and 0 bases, there was a span of 14 bases. The CDR3 sequence is CASSRTVPSSYEQYF. The CDR3 bases are TGTGCCAGTAGTCGGACAGTACCGTCCTCCTACGAGCAGTACTTC.

This clone has a single count. The chain has TRBV6-5 and TRBJ1-3, with D possibly being TRBD1 (5 bases). V lost 2 bases and J lost 0, with 8 bases in between. The CDR3 length is 15 residues. Germline-derived CDR1 and CDR2 are MNHEY and SVGAGI. CDR3 amino acids: CASSYGGISGNTIYF. In DNA form, the CDR3 reads TGTGCCAGCAGTTACGGGGGGATCTCTGGAAACACCATATATTTT.

This chain links TRBV11-2 with TRBJ1-1; D unclear. Germline V gives CDR1 SGHAT, CDR2 FQNNGV. V was pared by 3 bases and J by 3 bases, with 11 bases between. CDR3 length: 14 amino acids. The CDR3 here is CASSLNIQDTEAFF. In DNA form, the CDR3 reads TGTGCCAGCAGCTTGAATATCCAGGACACTGAAGCTTTCTTT.

The chain combines TRBV14 with TRBJ2-7; 7 nucleotides align to TRBD2. Per the germline V gene, CDR1 is SGHDN and CDR2 is FVKESK. Unmatched junction bases numbered 9, after V lost 1 base and J lost 6 bases. The CDR3 length is 15 residues. The CDR3 loop reads CASSQVQIRTSEQYF. The CDR3 coding sequence is TGTGCCAGCAGCCAAGTGCAAATACGGACTAGCGAGCAGTACTTC.

The chain has TRBV2 and TRBJ1-1; 7 bases line up with TRBD1. Germline-derived CDR1 and CDR2 are SNHLY and FYNNEI. The junction had 2 bases not matched to a gene; V was cut back by 6 bases and J by 1 base. This CDR3 spans 13 amino acids. This CDR3 is CASRTGPNTEAFF. CDR3 DNA: TGTGCCAGCAGGACAGGGCCGAACACTGAAGCTTTCTTT.

V and J are TRBV7-2 and TRBJ1-5; 7 positions agree with TRBD1. This CDR3 is built from 16 residues. V shed 5 bases, J shed 1 base, and the junction held 8 bases outside the gene matches. The germline V gene has CDR1 SGHTA and CDR2 FQGNSA. The CDR3 DNA reads TGTGCCAGCAGCACAAGGACAGGTCGGAGCAATCAGCCCCAGCATTTT. Protein product: CASSTRTGRSNQPQHF.

The rearrangement joins TRBV9 to TRBJ2-7, with D possibly TRBD2 on 5 matching bases. This CDR3 has 14 amino acids. V was pared by 0 bases and J by 7 bases, with 14 bases between. Germline V gene data show CDR1 as SGDLS and CDR2 as YYNGEE. The DNA of the CDR3 is TGTGCCAGCAGCGTAGCGGGCGGCCCGGGGGAGCAGTACTTC. It is translated as CASSVAGGPGEQYF.

J is TRBJ2-5 and V is TRBV11-2, with 15 bases lining up with TRBD2. The V segment lost 0 bases and the J segment 6 bases; nucleotides outside the gene matches: 5. This CDR3 is built from 17 residues. Germline CDR1 is SGHAT and CDR2 is FQNNGV. The CDR3 sequence is CASSLDRGLAGGKTQYF. CDR3 nucleotide sequence: TGTGCCAGCAGCTTAGACCGCGGACTAGCGGGGGGGAAGACCCAGTACTTC. Supplemented by reference TRBV11-2 and TRBJ2-5, the full variable domain reads EAGVAQSPRYKIIEKRQSVAFWCNPISGHATLYWYQQILGQGPKLLIQFQNNGVVDDSQLPKDRFSAERLKGVDSTLKIQPAKLEDSAVYLCASSLDRGLAGGKTQYFGPGTRLLVL.

The V and J genes are TRBV4-3 and TRBJ2-2; the match to TRBD1 covers 7 bases. Germline trimming cut 5 bases from V and 7 bases from J; bases unmatched to any gene: 7. Germline values: CDR1 LGHNA, CDR2 YSLEER. The CDR3 contains 14 residues. The CDR3 sequence: CASSTDRDVGELFF. The CDR3, as DNA: TGCGCCAGCAGCACTGACAGGGACGTCGGGGAGCTGTTTTTT.

The V gene is TRBV2, the J gene TRBJ2-2; D may be TRBD1 (6 bases). The CDR3 spans 15 residues. Germline values: CDR1 SNHLY, CDR2 FYNNEI. The germline V and J ends were trimmed by 6 bases and 2 bases, with 13 bases remaining between them. CDR3 loop: CASSITGINTGELFF. CDR3 DNA: TGTGCCAGCAGCATTACAGGGATCAACACCGGGGAGCTGTTTTTT.

As concerns this clone: The junction differs from germline at one of its ends, possibly a read error. The chain is built from TRBV7-8 and TRBJ1-2; possible D gene TRBD1, 6 bases. Germline V gives CDR1 SGHVS, CDR2 FQNEAQ. This CDR3 is built from 14 residues. The CDR3 DNA is TGCGCCAGCAGCCGAGAGCTGGACAGCTATGGCTACACCTTC. Translated, it gives CASSRELDSYGYTF.

The gene calls are TRBV7-9 and TRBJ2-2, with 7 bases aligning to TRBD1. The V and J ends lost 6 bases and 5 bases, in that order; junction bases with no gene match: 3. CDR1 SEHNR and CDR2 FQNEAQ come from the germline V gene (reference sequence). The CDR3 has 13 amino acids. CDR3 bases: TGTGCCAGCAGGCCGACAGGGACCGGGGAGCTGTTTTTT. It yields the protein CASRPTGTGELFF.

V usage is TRBV25-1 and J usage is TRBJ2-2; 8 bases match TRBD2. CDR1 MGHDK and CDR2 SYGVNS come from the germline V gene. The CDR3 covers 16 residues. Losses at the gene ends were 3 bases for V and 5 bases for J; bases not matched to a gene: 8. Written as DNA, the CDR3 is TGTGCCAGCAGTGACCAATTAGCGGGGTGGACCGGGGAGCTGTTTTTT. Encoded protein: CASSDQLAGWTGELFF.

The chain links TRBV6-5 to TRBJ2-3; D is perhaps TRBD1 (6 bases). The V and J ends lost 2 bases and 6 bases respectively, with 9 bases between them. The CDR3 covers 13 residues. CDR1 MNHEY and CDR2 SVGAGI come from the germline V gene. CDR3 bases: TGTGCCAGCAGTTACAACAGGGTGGATACGCAGTATTTT. Translating gives CASSYNRVDTQYF.

This rearrangement joins TRBV19 to TRBJ1-1; 8 nucleotides agree with TRBD1. The junction had 13 bases not matched to a gene; V was cut back by 5 bases and J by 5 bases. The CDR3 sequence is 16 residues long. The germline CDR1 and CDR2 sequences are LNHDA and SQIVND (reference sequence). CDR3 in DNA: TGTGCCAGTAGTCCCCGACAGGGGAGGGATCGGACTGAAGCTTTCTTT. It is translated as CASSPRQGRDRTEAFF.

The chain carries TRBV4-1 and TRBJ2-5, with TRBD1 identical over 8 bases. V gave up 5 bases and J gave up 2 bases; unmatched junction bases: 4. The germline V gene encodes CDR1 MGHRA and CDR2 YSYEKL. This CDR3 contains 14 residues. DNA for the CDR3: TGCGCCAGCAGCACCGGGACAGGACAAGAGACCCAGTACTTC. This translates into CASSTGTGQETQYF.

The chain is built from TRBV5-1 and TRBJ2-5, with 7 bases aligning to TRBD1. Germline lookup yields CDR1 SGHRS and CDR2 YFSETQ. The length of the CDR3 is 12 residues. Trimming cost V 4 bases and J 7 bases; bases outside gene matches: 4. DNA of the CDR3: TGCGCCAGCAGCGTCTACAGGGGGACCCAGTACTTC. Residues: CASSVYRGTQYF.

This sequence joins TRBV9 and TRBJ1-2; TRBD1 agrees at 7 bases. This CDR3 comprises 13 residues. J lost 4 bases, V lost 4 bases, and 4 bases had no gene match. CDR1 SGDLS and CDR2 YYNGEE come from the germline V gene. In DNA, the CDR3 is TGTGCCAGCAGCCCACAGGGGCTCTATGGCTACACCTTC. Protein product: CASSPQGLYGYTF.

The rearrangement joins TRBV7-2 to TRBJ2-7; D is possibly TRBD2 (6 bases). CDR1 and CDR2 from the germline V gene are SGHTA and FQGNSA. Trimming pared 3 bases from V and 6 bases from J, leaving 12 bases between. The CDR3 loop spans 13 amino acids. The CDR3 region has the DNA TGTGCCAGCAGCTTGGGCAGGGAGGTCGAGCAGTACTTC. It yields the protein CASSLGREVEQYF. The full variable domain, in which reference TRBV7-2 and TRBJ2-7 provide the parts outside the CDR3, is GAGVSQSPSNKVTEKGKDVELRCDPISGHTALYWYRQSLGQGLEFLIYFQGNSAPDKSGLPSDRFSAERTGGSVSTLTIQRTQQEDSAVYLCASSLGREVEQYFGPGTRLTVT.

The rearrangement uses TRBV5-1 and TRBJ2-7; D is undetermined. The germline CDR1 and CDR2 sequences are SGHRS and YFSETQ. This CDR3 contains 13 residues. V was pared by 0 bases and J by 0 bases, with 4 bases between. The CDR3 here is CASSLAGSYEQYF. As DNA, the CDR3 is TGCGCCAGCAGCTTGGCCGGCTCCTACGAGCAGTACTTC.

The rearrangement uses TRBV5-1 and TRBJ1-4; maybe TRBD1 (6 bases). The V gene's germline CDR1 is SGHRS and CDR2 YFSETQ. Between the trimmed V and J ends, which lost 4 bases and 1 base, there was a span of 8 bases. The CDR3 runs 14 residues. The CDR3 nucleotides read TGCGCCAGCAGCGAAGGGGGAACTAATGAAAAACTGTTTTTT. Encoded protein: CASSEGGTNEKLFF.